This T cell receptor beta chain was found in a study of blood T cell repertoires in COVID-19. Study-wide context: The United States, Italy and Spain were the sources of the acute and convalescent COVID-19 samples. Sources were T cells, B-cell-depleted T cells, or PBMCs; the material itself was cDNA or gDNA.

V was clipped by 8 bases and J by 4 bases; unmatched bases: 6. The CDR3 runs 13 residues. Per the germline V gene, CDR1 is MNHEY and CDR2 is SVGAGI. The repertoire was sequenced with immunoSEQ multiplex PCR; TCRdb's copy has only in-frame clones and lacks some. In the table there are roughly 100,000 clones, 80% to 90% of which are singletons. The chain joins TRBV6-5 to TRBJ1-1; TRBD1 aligns across 8 bases. This receptor was obtained from a woman aged 80 or over with acute or convalescent COVID-19. The sample was peripheral blood. The chain's CDR3 is CASLTGDSTEAFF. CDR3 DNA sequence: TGTGCCAGCCTGACAGGGGATAGCACTGAAGCTTTCTTT.